A single sample is the source of the 5 T cell receptor beta chains below, sequenced in a study of T-cell memory formation after mild COVID-19. TCRdb reanalysed the 5' RACE reads using MiXCR and keeps one entry per CDR3 protein. The data show approximately 210,000 distinct CDR3 sequences, approximately 20% seen once. Sequenced: PBMCs or a T cell subset sorted from them (not recorded which). The source of these receptors is an adult woman who had mild COVID-19 (a few samples of this study predate the infection). Cell type and time point are not known.

This clonotype was seen more than once but under ten times. The V call is TRBV7-8, the J call TRBJ2-3; no reliable D call. Trimming shortened V by 3 bases and J by 1 base, and 8 bases separated the two germline ends. The CDR3 is 14 residues long. CDR1 is SGHVS and CDR2 is FQNEAQ in the germline V gene. CDR3 residues: CASSFSQGTDTQYF. The CDR3 region has the DNA TGTGCCAGCAGCTTCTCCCAGGGCACAGATACGCAGTATTTT.

The J gene is TRBJ2-7, the V gene TRBV7-7; no definite D call. The CDR3 consists of 9 residues. The germline CDR1 and CDR2 sequences are SSHAT and FNYEAQ (reference sequence). V was trimmed by 10 bases and J by 7 bases, leaving 8 bases between them. The CDR3 reads CATLREQYF. CDR3 bases: TGTGCCACCCTAAGGGAGCAGTACTTC.

V and J are TRBV9 and TRBJ2-3; tentative D call: TRBD2 (7 bases). V was shortened by 0 bases and J by 4 bases, with 12 bases between the two germline ends. Looked up from germline, CDR1 is SGDLS and CDR2 is YYNGEE. The length of the CDR3 is 15 residues. In nucleotides, the CDR3 is TGTGCCAGCAGCGTAGACGGGGGGCGGGCAGATACGCAGTATTTT. It is translated as CASSVDGGRADTQYF.

This sequence joins TRBV11-2 and TRBJ1-2; 8 nucleotides agree with TRBD1. The CDR3 contains 15 residues. V shed 1 base, J shed 7 bases, and the junction held 8 bases outside the gene matches. From germline, CDR1 is SGHAT and CDR2 FQNNGV. This chain's CDR3 is CASSLGTQGAGGYTF. The DNA of the CDR3 is TGTGCCAGCAGCTTAGGCACGCAGGGGGCTGGTGGCTACACCTTC.

This clonotype has a handful of counts. The rearrangement links TRBV20-1 to TRBJ2-7; no firm D call. CDR1 is DFQATT, CDR2 SNEGSKA, per germline (reference sequence). Trimming cost V 5 bases and J 3 bases, with 8 bases left between them. The CDR3 extends over 11 amino acids. CDR3 region: CSAAPGYEQYF. In DNA, the CDR3 is TGCAGTGCTGCCCCAGGCTACGAGCAGTACTTC.